What follows are 25 T cell receptor beta chains derived from one specimen sequenced in a study of graft-versus-host responses after intestinal transplantation. TCRdb keeps only in-frame clones here, not all; method: immunoSEQ multiplex PCR. The profile shows some 8,000 clones, around 30% of them singletons. The material sequenced was alloreactive CD4+ T cells from a mixed lymphocyte reaction culture, taken before intestinal transplant. Indicated subset: CFSE-low proliferating T cells sorted from roughly six-day pre-transplant mixed lymphocyte reaction (GvH or HvG direction). The receptors were gathered from a human patient who received an intestinal transplant.

A few counts support this clone. This CDR3 is CASSFRGSSYEQYF. The CDR3 coding sequence is TGTGCCAGCAGCTTCCGGGGGAGCTCCTACGAGCAGTACTTC. This rearrangement joins TRBV7-8 to TRBJ2-7; the D gene is possibly TRBD2 (6 bases). This CDR3 has 14 residues. Germline V gene lookup returns CDR1 SGHVS and CDR2 FQNEAQ. Trimming left V 3 bases short and J 0 bases short, with 9 bases between.

The gene calls are TRBV6-5 and TRBJ2-3, with TRBD1 identical over 8 bases. Losses at the gene ends were 5 bases for V and 8 bases for J; bases not matched to a gene: 9. There are 14 residues in the CDR3. The germline CDR1 and CDR2 sequences are MNHEY and SVGAGI. The CDR3 DNA is TGTGCCAGCAGTAAGGGACAGGCGAGGGGTACGCAGTATTTT. It yields the protein CASSKGQARGTQYF.

Only a few counts were recorded for this clone. The V gene is TRBV28, the J gene TRBJ2-7, with D possibly TRBD2 on 5 matching bases. Trimming took off 2 bases at V and 0 bases at J, with 5 bases between the two ends. The CDR3 has 13 residues. Germline CDR1 MDHEN, CDR2 SYDVKM. CDR3 sequence: CASSLGSSYEQYF. The CDR3 region has the DNA TGTGCCAGCAGTTTAGGGAGCTCCTACGAGCAGTACTTC. The full variable domain, rest sourced from reference TRBV28 and TRBJ2-7, is DVKVTQSSRYLVKRTGEKVFLECVQDMDHENMFWYRQDPGLGLRLIYFSYDVKMKEKGDIPEGYSVSREKKERFSLILESASTNQTSMYLCASSLGSSYEQYFGPGTRLTVT.

This clone was found a few times. This chain joins TRBV5-4 and TRBJ2-7; 10 positions match TRBD2. The CDR3 has 15 amino acids. Trimming took 4 bases from V and 3 from J; bases not matched to a gene: 7. Germline assignment: CDR1 SGHNT and CDR2 YYREEE (reference sequence). This chain's CDR3 is CASSPGLADRYEQYF. Written as DNA, the CDR3 is TGTGCCAGCAGCCCTGGACTAGCGGACCGCTACGAGCAGTACTTC.

J is TRBJ1-5 and V is TRBV2; D gene unclear. This CDR3 is 13 amino acids long. Germline lookup yields CDR1 SNHLY and CDR2 FYNNEI. V was pared by 6 bases and J by 3 bases, with 9 bases between. DNA of the CDR3: TGTGCCAGCAGCGCCCAGGTCAATCAGCCCCAGCATTTT. This translates into CASSAQVNQPQHF.

The rearrangement links TRBV18 to TRBJ1-1; TRBD1 might be the D (6 bases). Between the trimmed V and J ends, which lost 3 bases and 3 bases, there was a span of 23 bases. The CDR3 spans 18 residues. Germline V lookup: CDR1 KGHSH, CDR2 LQKENI. The chain's CDR3 is CASSPKTGPPFDYTEAFF. In nucleotides, the CDR3 is TGTGCCAGCTCACCGAAGACAGGCCCTCCCTTCGACTACACTGAAGCTTTCTTT.

A few counts support this clone. V gene TRBV6-6 combines with J gene TRBJ2-5; D ambiguous. The CDR3 consists of 15 residues. The germline gives CDR1 MNHNY, CDR2 SVGAGI (reference sequence). Trimming took off 0 bases at V and 7 bases at J, with 15 bases between the two ends. The CDR3 nucleotides read TGTGCCAGCAGTTACTCTTCCTCACTACCAGCGACCCAGTACTTC. It yields the protein CASSYSSSLPATQYF.

The gene calls are TRBV5-1 and TRBJ2-5; the D gene is possibly TRBD2 (6 bases). The J call could be wrong; TRBJ2-7 is a better fit for the DNA end. CDR3 length: 15 amino acids. Germline V gene sequence: CDR1 SGHRS, CDR2 YFSETQ. CDR3 in DNA: TGCGCCAGCAGCTTGAGGGCCGGGGGTGGCTACGAGCAGTACTTC. Translation gives CASSLRAGGGYEQYF.

This clone rates as medium-sized. The rearrangement joins TRBV10-2 to TRBJ2-3; TRBD2 aligns across 7 bases. The CDR3 loop spans 16 amino acids. Germline assignment: CDR1 WSHSY and CDR2 SAAADI. V lost 2 bases to trimming and J lost 6 bases; unmatched junction nucleotides: 11. CDR3 DNA sequence: TGCGCCAGCAGTGAGAGGGGCGGGAGATTATCGGATACGCAGTATTTT. Translating gives CASSERGGRLSDTQYF.

This chain links TRBV7-6 with TRBJ2-7; tentatively, D is TRBD2 (5 bases). This CDR3 has 15 amino acids. The germline V gene encodes CDR1 SGHVS and CDR2 FNYEAQ. Trimming stripped 0 bases from V and 0 bases from J, with 9 bases between. The CDR3 DNA sequence: TGTGCCAGCAGCTTAGCGCCGGGGAGCTCCTACGAGCAGTACTTC. This gives the protein CASSLAPGSSYEQYF.

This clone is termed medium-sized. The chain combines TRBV7-6 with TRBJ1-5; 9 positions match TRBD1. CDR1 and CDR2 (germline): SGHVS, FNYEAQ. Unmatched junction bases numbered 3, after V lost 3 bases and J lost 6 bases. This CDR3 comprises 14 residues. In DNA form, the CDR3 reads TGTGCCAGCAGCTTTCCGGACAGGGGTCAGCCCCAGCATTTT. It encodes CASSFPDRGQPQHF.

The chain joins TRBV2 to TRBJ2-5; TRBD1 might be the D (6 bases). Looked up from germline, CDR1 is SNHLY and CDR2 is FYNNEI. The germline V and J ends were trimmed by 6 bases and 1 base, with 12 bases remaining between them. The CDR3 contains 14 residues. The DNA for the CDR3 is TGTGCCAGCAGAACGCGGACAGTCCAAGAGACCCAGTACTTC. Amino acid sequence: CASRTRTVQETQYF.

The chain joins TRBV18 to TRBJ2-5; D is perhaps TRBD1 (5 bases). V was clipped by 5 bases and J by 2 bases, with 30 bases between them. Germline V gene sequence: CDR1 KGHSH, CDR2 LQKENI. The CDR3 spans 20 residues. The CDR3 region is CASSLNTITFFKGEQETQYF. The CDR3 coding sequence is TGTGCCAGCTCATTAAACACCATAACATTTTTCAAAGGGGAACAAGAGACCCAGTACTTC.

In its sample, this clone was seen a few times. This sequence joins TRBV7-9 and TRBJ1-2; D perhaps matches TRBD1 (5 bases). CDR1 is SEHNR and CDR2 is FQNEAQ in the germline V gene (reference sequence). V dropped 10 bases and J dropped 7 bases, with 22 bases sitting between them. CDR3 size: 14 residues. CDR3 nucleotides: TGTGCCATCGGAAGAAATCAGGGTCGGAGTGGCTACACCTTC. Protein sequence: CAIGRNQGRSGYTF.

This clone appeared a few times. The chain uses TRBV6-4 and TRBJ2-3; 9 positions agree with TRBD2. Looked up from germline, CDR1 is MRHNA and CDR2 is SNTAGT. This CDR3 spans 15 amino acids. V trimming: 0 bases; J trimming: 4 bases; junction bases outside the gene matches: 2. The CDR3 sequence: CASSDSRGGPDTQYF. The DNA for the CDR3 is TGTGCCAGCAGTGACTCGCGGGGGGGCCCAGATACGCAGTATTTT.

The genes are TRBV29-1 and TRBJ2-3; weak D call: TRBD2 (5 bases). Trimming removed 4 bases from V and 7 bases from J, with 9 bases in between. CDR3 length equals 11 residues. Per germline, CDR1 SQVTM and CDR2 ANQGSEA. The CDR3 nucleotides are TGCAGCGTTGGGGAGACGAATACGCAGTATTTT. Residues: CSVGETNTQYF.

CDR3 protein: CASSEEFRRDTEAFF. In DNA form, the CDR3 reads TGTGCCAGCAGTGAAGAGTTCCGGCGGGACACTGAAGCTTTCTTT. This chain joins TRBV6-1 and TRBJ1-1; D gene unclear. The CDR3 is 15 residues long. The V end was cut by 1 base, the J end by 3 bases, with 12 bases between. Germline lookup yields CDR1 MNHNS and CDR2 SASEGT.

Note on this clone: Other DNA sequences in this sample translate to the same CDR3. The chain is built from TRBV15 and TRBJ1-1, with D maybe TRBD1 (5 bases). Germline CDR1 reads LNHNV; CDR2 reads YYDKDF (reference sequence). The CDR3 covers 13 residues. V was pared by 2 bases and J by 1 base, with 5 bases between. The CDR3 DNA is TGTGCCACCAGCAGAACAGGGAACACTGAAGCTTTCTTT. This encodes CATSRTGNTEAFF.

The chain links TRBV7-6 to TRBJ2-1; no firm D call. Trimming removed 1 base at V and 9 bases at J, with 16 bases between. This CDR3 region has 15 residues. The germline V gene encodes CDR1 SGHVS and CDR2 FNYEAQ. The DNA for the CDR3 is TGTGCCAGCAGCTTAGGAGTCGAGGTGCCGGGTGAGCAGTTCTTC. Its translation is CASSLGVEVPGEQFF. The full variable domain, in which reference TRBV7-6 and TRBJ2-1 provide the parts outside the CDR3, is GAGVSQSPRYKVTKRGQDVALRCDPISGHVSLYWYRQALGQGPEFLTYFNYEAQQDKSGLPNDRFSAERPEGSISTLTIQRTEQRDSAMYRCASSLGVEVPGEQFFGPGTRLTVL.

The gene calls are TRBV6-5 and TRBJ2-7, with TRBD1 as a possible D gene (5 bases). The CDR3 extends over 13 amino acids. The germline CDR1 and CDR2 sequences are MNHEY and SVGAGI. V was shortened by 6 bases and J by 4 bases, with 13 bases between the two germline ends. In DNA, the CDR3 is TGTGCCAGCAGATCCCAGGGAAGGTACGAGCAGTACTTC. Translated, it gives CASRSQGRYEQYF.

This clone is medium-sized within its sample. The chain carries TRBV15 and TRBJ2-1; TRBD1 is a possible D gene (6 bases). The V gene's germline CDR1 is LNHNV and CDR2 YYDKDF (reference sequence). V was pared by 3 bases and J by 1 base, with 13 bases between. This CDR3 has 16 residues. Here the CDR3 DNA reads TGTGCCACCAGCAGCTCTTACAGGGAATCCTACAATGAGCAGTTCTTC. As protein: CATSSSYRESYNEQFF.

In this sample, this clone turned up a few times. CDR3: CASSPGTPLGKLFF. The CDR3 nucleotides are TGTGCCAGCAGCCCCGGGACACCCTTAGGAAAACTGTTTTTT. V is TRBV28 and J is TRBJ1-4, with a possible D match to TRBD1 (6 bases). Trimming pared 6 bases from V and 10 bases from J, leaving 18 bases between. CDR3 length equals 14 residues. The germline V gene encodes CDR1 MDHEN and CDR2 SYDVKM.

The J gene is TRBJ1-6, the V gene TRBV19; 7 positions agree with TRBD1. The CDR3 is 15 amino acids. Germline V gives CDR1 LNHDA, CDR2 SQIVND (reference sequence). Unmatched junction bases numbered 10, after V lost 5 bases and J lost 9 bases. The DNA of the CDR3 is TGTGCCAGTAGTGCAATTGACAGGGAAGGTTCACCCCTCCACTTT. This gives the protein CASSAIDREGSPLHF.

The chain is built from TRBV2 and TRBJ1-2; 7 nucleotides line up with TRBD1. The J segment lost 8 bases and the V segment lost 5 bases, leaving 11 bases of the junction unmatched. The CDR3 spans 14 residues. Per the germline V gene, CDR1 is SNHLY and CDR2 is FYNNEI. For the CDR3, the DNA is TGTGCCAGCAGTTTAAAACAGGGGTTTGGCGGCTACACCTTC. This encodes CASSLKQGFGGYTF.

This rearrangement joins TRBV5-6 to TRBJ2-5; TRBD2 is a possible D gene (6 bases). Between the trimmed V and J ends, which lost 0 bases and 5 bases, there was a span of 20 bases. Germline CDR1 reads SGHDT; CDR2 reads YYEEEE. The CDR3 sequence is 17 residues long. The CDR3 DNA reads TGTGCCAGCAGCTTGGAGGGACTTTACGGTTGGGGGGAGACCCAGTACTTC. Amino acid sequence: CASSLEGLYGWGETQYF.